This T cell receptor (beta chain) was found in a study of Graves' ophthalmopathy and Graves' hyperthyroidism. The wider study: Peripheral blood (taken before any treatment) was collected at initial diagnosis.

Exclusion covered patients with other autoimmune diseases or uncontrolled infections (as well as pregnancy or lactation). Looked up from germline, CDR1 is LGHNT and CDR2 is FRNRAP. V lost 5 bases and J lost 8; bases outside the gene matches: 15. The CDR3 covers 17 residues. For repertoire sequencing, the TCR beta CDR3 regions were amplified from RNA transcripts. The library came from an HTBI-primed first-round RT-PCR and a second-round multiplex PCR. TCRdb reprocessed the multiplex PCR reads with MiXCR, giving one entry per CDR3 protein. The table has approximately 480,000 distinct CDR3 sequences, approximately 15% seen once; the top ten hold 9.8%. This clonotype was counted ten times or more.

Sequencing input: blood. V and J are TRBV12-5 and TRBJ1-2, with TRBD1 matching over 12 bases. The origin of this receptor is a woman aged 25 to 45 with Graves' ophthalmopathy. The CDR3 DNA sequence: TGTGCTAGTGGTCTACTTGGGACAGGGGGCGCCTCCGGCGGCTACACCTTC. Its protein is CASGLLGTGGASGGYTF.